The TCR beta chain described here comes from a study of blood T cell repertoires in COVID-19. In the study overall: COVID-19 samples, acute and convalescent, were from the United States, Italy and Spain. Sources were T cells, B-cell-depleted T cells, or PBMCs; the material itself was cDNA or gDNA.

How the authors handled the data: Estimation of nucleated cell counts was performed using reference gene primer amplification. The protocol was immunoSEQ multiplex PCR, while the TCRdb copy is restricted to in-frame clones and leaves out a portion. V and J calls and clone size are those listed in that table; D and trimming were worked out from the DNA. The sample lists roughly 67,000 clones, about 86% occurring once. The V gene end was trimmed by 5 bases and the J gene end by 3 bases; junction bases not matched to a gene: 7. The CDR3 runs to 15 residues. Germline CDR1 and CDR2: MNHEY and SMNVEV (reference sequence).

Sequenced: peripheral blood. The receptor's source is a man aged 50 to 60 with active COVID-19. The chain links TRBV27 to TRBJ2-1; 7 nucleotides match TRBD2. CDR3 amino acids: CASSLWSGNYNEQFF. The CDR3 coding sequence is TGTGCCAGCAGTCTTTGGAGCGGGAACTACAATGAGCAGTTCTTC.